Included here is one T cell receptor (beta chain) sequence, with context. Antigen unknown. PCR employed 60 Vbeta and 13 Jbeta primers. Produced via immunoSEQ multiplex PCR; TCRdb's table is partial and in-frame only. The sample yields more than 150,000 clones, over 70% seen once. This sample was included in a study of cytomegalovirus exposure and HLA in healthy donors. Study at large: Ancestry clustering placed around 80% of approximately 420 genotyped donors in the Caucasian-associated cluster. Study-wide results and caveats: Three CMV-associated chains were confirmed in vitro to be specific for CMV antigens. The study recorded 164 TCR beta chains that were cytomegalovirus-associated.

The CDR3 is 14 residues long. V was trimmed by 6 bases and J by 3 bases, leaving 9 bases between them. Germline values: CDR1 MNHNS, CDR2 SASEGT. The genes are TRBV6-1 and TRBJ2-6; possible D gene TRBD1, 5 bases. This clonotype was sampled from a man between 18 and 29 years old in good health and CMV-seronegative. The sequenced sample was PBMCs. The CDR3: CASRSGNGANVLTF. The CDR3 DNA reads TGTGCCAGCAGGTCAGGGAATGGGGCCAACGTCCTGACTTTC.